The source of this T cell receptor beta chain is a study of early T cells in non-severe SARS-CoV-2 infection. Whole-study context: Sequencing used unsorted whole-blood bulk RNA, so chains lack pairing. Findings and caveats of the study: Reliance on VDJdb matching favored anti-spike CD8 responses; private and CD4 specificities were missed.

Unique molecular identifiers were attached to individual cDNA molecules. TCRdb re-called the 5' RACE reads with MiXCR, one entry per CDR3 protein. This table holds 70,000 to 90,000 distinct CDR3 sequences, over 9% found once. There are a few counts of this clonotype. Antigen unknown. Material for sequencing was whole blood. The TCR was taken from an adult who was a healthcare worker with PCR-confirmed SARS-CoV-2 infection or an uninfected control (not recorded which).

This chain's CDR3 is CASSGTGDSYEQYF. The CDR3 DNA reads TGCGCCAGCAGCGGGACAGGGGACTCCTACGAGCAGTACTTC. V and J are TRBV4-1 and TRBJ2-7, with TRBD1 matching 10 bases. The CDR3 contains 14 residues. J was trimmed by 0 bases and V by 5 bases; bases with no gene match: 1. Germline-derived CDR1 and CDR2 are MGHRA and YSYEKL.